The rows below give T cell receptor beta chains drawn from one sample of a study of blood T cell repertoires in COVID-19. Using immunoSEQ multiplex PCR, the repertoire was profiled, and TCRdb retains in-frame clones only, with some absent. The top ten hold about 48% of the sample, which has over 10,000 clones, roughly 80% seen once. Sequencing was done on a sample of peripheral blood. The receptors shown here come from an elderly man with acute or convalescent COVID-19. Each CDR3 is given with its conserved first and last residue. A D gene is named only where the DNA matches it firmly. The size entry is marked missing in some rows and otherwise reads once, few, many or a size class.

V,J,size,D,CDR3,DNA
TRBV30,TRBJ1-4,.,TRBD1,CAWSERGHEKLFF,TGTGCCTGGAGTGAAAGGGGGCACGAAAAACTGTTTTTT
TRBV19,TRBJ2-1,.,.,CASSAARSYNEQFF,TGTGCCAGTAGCGCGGCACGCTCCTACAATGAGCAGTTCTTC
TRBV18,TRBJ2-2,.,.,CASSPRLVEANTGELFF,TGTGCCAGCTCACCACGTCTGGTTGAGGCGAACACCGGGGAGCTGTTTTTT
TRBV30,TRBJ1-2,.,.,CAWNLGQENYGYTF,TGTGCCTGGAACTTAGGTCAGGAAAACTATGGCTACACCTTC
TRBV28,TRBJ1-2,.,TRBD1,CASSSRPGQGAHYGYTF,TGTGCCAGCAGTTCTAGACCGGGACAGGGGGCTCACTATGGCTACACCTTC
TRBV30,TRBJ2-7,once,TRBD1,CAWSGQGASYEQYF,TGTGCCTGGAGTGGGCAGGGGGCCTCCTACGAGCAGTACTTC
TRBV24-1,TRBJ2-1,.,TRBD2,CATSDPVGGVDNEQFF,TGTGCCACCAGTGACCCCGTGGGGGGGGTCGACAATGAGCAGTTCTTC
TRBV7-9,TRBJ2-2,.,TRBD1,CASSPPDRVESGELFF,TGTGCCAGCAGCCCTCCGGACAGGGTGGAATCCGGGGAGCTGTTTTTT
TRBV27,TRBJ2-2,.,TRBD2,CASSLREGGTGELFF,TGTGCCAGCAGTTTAAGGGAGGGAGGGACCGGGGAGCTGTTTTTT
TRBV11-3,TRBJ1-1,.,.,CASSFGGSVTEAFF,TGTGCCAGCAGCTTCGGGGGAAGCGTGACTGAAGCTTTCTTT
TRBV2,TRBJ2-3,.,TRBD2,CASRRERGLAGVADTQYF,TGTGCCAGCAGACGGGAGAGGGGACTAGCGGGAGTTGCAGATACGCAGTATTTT
TRBV6-1,TRBJ2-1,.,TRBD2,CASSEALLAGAYNEQFF,TGTGCCAGCAGTGAAGCCCTCCTAGCGGGGGCGTACAATGAGCAGTTCTTC
TRBV5-1,TRBJ2-1,once,.,CASSLGGSSYNEQFF,TGCGCCAGCAGCTTGGGAGGCTCCTCCTACAATGAGCAGTTCTTC
TRBV5-1,TRBJ1-1,few,TRBD1,CASRWTGNTEAFF,TGCGCCAGCAGGTGGACAGGAAACACTGAAGCTTTCTTT
TRBV5-1,TRBJ2-5,.,TRBD2,CASSLVTSGHQETQYF,TGCGCCAGCAGCTTGGTGACTAGCGGACACCAAGAGACCCAGTACTTC
TRBV5-1,TRBJ2-3,.,TRBD1,CASSFGTGATDTQYF,TGCGCCAGCAGCTTTGGGACAGGGGCGACAGATACGCAGTATTTT
TRBV5-1,TRBJ2-5,.,TRBD2,CASSLAPSGGGETQYF,TGCGCCAGCAGCTTGGCTCCTAGCGGGGGAGGAGAGACCCAGTACTTC
TRBV12-3/TRBV12-4,TRBJ2-7,once,TRBD2,CASSLGTRLEQYF,TGTGCCAGCAGTTTGGGGACTAGATTGGAGCAGTACTTC
TRBV5-1,TRBJ1-1,.,TRBD1,CASAGQGTNTEAFF,TGCGCCAGCGCGGGACAGGGCACTAACACTGAAGCTTTCTTT
TRBV6-6,TRBJ1-6,.,TRBD1,CASTRQGSPLHF,TGTGCCAGCACTCGACAGGGTTCACCCCTCCACTTT
TRBV28,TRBJ1-2,.,TRBD1,CASSSPGGHYGYTF,TGTGCCAGCAGTAGCCCAGGGGGGCACTATGGCTACACCTTC
TRBV18,TRBJ1-4,.,TRBD1,CASSQRQGTNEKLFF,TGTGCCAGCTCACAAAGACAGGGGACTAATGAAAAACTGTTTTTT
TRBV4-3,TRBJ1-1,.,TRBD1,CASSQGSRDRFFLTEAFF,TGCGCCAGCAGCCAAGGGTCCCGGGACAGGTTCTTCTTAACTGAAGCTTTCTTT
TRBV10-3,TRBJ2-4,.,.,CAISESGSPQDIQYF,TGTGCCATCAGTGAGTCTGGTTCCCCGCAGGACATTCAGTACTTC
TRBV3-1/TRBV3-2,TRBJ2-7,.,.,CASSLSYEQYF,TGTGCCAGCAGCCTATCCTACGAGCAGTACTTC
TRBV6-5,TRBJ2-1,.,TRBD2,CASSYRAGGPIEQFF,TGTGCCAGCAGTTACAGGGCGGGGGGGCCCATTGAGCAGTTCTTC
TRBV14,TRBJ2-3,.,TRBD2,CASSQDLLAGRLILGTDTQYF,TGTGCCAGCAGCCAAGATCTCCTAGCGGGGCGATTAATATTGGGCACAGATACGCAGTATTTT
TRBV28,TRBJ1-5,.,TRBD1,CASSSAGQGAGQPQHF,TGTGCCAGCAGTTCCGCGGGACAGGGGGCCGGTCAGCCCCAGCATTTT
TRBV9,TRBJ2-7,.,.,CASSADPSGDLYEQYF,TGTGCCAGCAGCGCCGACCCCTCAGGGGATTTATACGAGCAGTACTTC
TRBV6-6,TRBJ2-7,.,TRBD1,CASSYSQGANYEQYF,TGTGCCAGCAGTTACTCACAGGGGGCAAACTACGAGCAGTACTTC
TRBV5-8,TRBJ2-7,.,.,CASNTLSAGGGEQYF,TGTGCCAGCAATACACTCAGCGCAGGGGGAGGCGAGCAGTACTTC
TRBV12-1,TRBJ2-7,.,.,CASSSKGGLSYEQYF,TGTGCCAGCAGCTCGAAGGGGGGGCTTTCCTACGAGCAGTACTTC
TRBV3-1/TRBV3-2,TRBJ1-1,once,.,CASRPPRGTEAFF,TGTGCCAGCAGACCCCCCCGGGGCACTGAAGCTTTCTTT
TRBV11-2,TRBJ2-1,once,TRBD1,CASSSGTGQGLAGNEQFF,TGTGCCAGCAGCTCGGGGACGGGACAGGGCCTCGCGGGGAATGAGCAGTTCTTC
TRBV29-1,TRBJ2-1,.,.,CSVGQGNEQFF,TGCAGCGTTGGGCAGGGGAATGAGCAGTTCTTC
TRBV30,TRBJ1-1,.,TRBD1,CAWRTGGNTEAFF,TGTGCCTGGAGAACAGGGGGTAACACTGAAGCTTTCTTT
TRBV5-5,TRBJ2-3,.,TRBD1,CASSLVQGVDTQYF,TGTGCCAGCAGCTTGGTCCAGGGGGTAGATACGCAGTATTTT
TRBV10-3,TRBJ2-2,.,.,CAIKGEGELFF,TGTGCCATCAAGGGGGAGGGGGAGCTGTTTTTT
TRBV30,TRBJ1-2,few,.,CAWSPRTVNYGYTF,TGTGCCTGGAGTCCCAGGACAGTAAACTATGGCTACACCTTC
TRBV28,TRBJ1-5,.,TRBD1,CASRPPGQGNQPQHF,TGTGCCAGCAGACCCCCGGGACAGGGGAATCAGCCCCAGCATTTT